The 29 T cell receptor beta chains below all came from one sample that was sequenced in a study of T cells in Graves' hyperthyroidism and ophthalmopathy. Amplified TCR beta CDR3 regions derived from RNA transcripts. The HTBI set primed first-round TCR CDR3 RT-PCR. TCRdb independently ran MiXCR on the multiplex PCR reads; one entry per CDR3 protein. Counted here are fewer than 800,000 distinct CDR3 sequences, around 17% occurring once; the ten biggest clones make up about 8.4%. The specimen sequenced was blood. All receptors come from a man aged 18 to 29 with Graves' hyperthyroidism.

The rearrangement joins TRBV19 to TRBJ1-5, with D possibly matching TRBD1 (6 bases). V was cut by 9 bases and J by 1 base, with 13 bases left in between. Germline V gives CDR1 LNHDA, CDR2 SQIVND (reference sequence). CDR3 length: 14 amino acids. For the CDR3, the DNA is TGTGCCAGCAACAGGGTAACGAGCAATCAGCCCCAGCATTTT. This codes for CASNRVTSNQPQHF.

This clonotype was observed at least ten times. This rearrangement joins TRBV18 to TRBJ1-1; possible D gene TRBD1, 6 bases. V was clipped by 4 bases and J by 0 bases, with 12 bases between them. Germline CDR1 KGHSH, CDR2 LQKENI. The CDR3 length is 15 residues. The DNA of the CDR3 is TGTGCCAGCTCACGGACAGCCAGGATGAACACTGAAGCTTTCTTT. Translated, it gives CASSRTARMNTEAFF.

This clonotype was counted between two and nine times. This chain uses TRBV4-2 with TRBJ2-1, with 11 bases lining up with TRBD2. The ends lost 4 bases at V and 9 bases at J; junction bases unmatched: 5. Germline-derived CDR1 and CDR2 are LGHNA and YNFKEQ. This CDR3 has 14 residues. In nucleotides, the CDR3 is TGTGCCAGCAGCCTACTAGCGGGAGCGGTTGAGCAGTTCTTC. Translating it yields CASSLLAGAVEQFF.

In this sample, this clonotype turned up many times. The V and J genes are TRBV20-1 and TRBJ2-1, with 7 bases matching TRBD2. The CDR3 sequence is 14 residues long. Germline CDR1 reads DFQATT; CDR2 reads SNEGSKA (reference sequence). V was clipped by 6 bases and J by 9 bases; unmatched bases: 14. The CDR3 DNA is TGCAGTGCCCCTAAGGGAGGGCCTTACGTTGAGCAGTTCTTC. It is translated as CSAPKGGPYVEQFF.

This clonotype was picked up many times. The chain joins TRBV3-1 to TRBJ2-5; D not resolved. Trimming cost V 0 bases and J 5 bases, with 10 bases left between them. CDR3 size: 14 residues. CDR1 is LGHDT and CDR2 is YNNKEL in the germline V gene (reference sequence). CDR3 residues: CASSQDLRDETQYF. DNA of the CDR3: TGTGCCAGCAGCCAAGATCTACGAGATGAGACCCAGTACTTC.

This clonotype was counted at least ten times. J is TRBJ2-5 and V is TRBV27; D is possibly TRBD1 (5 bases). The CDR3 contains 14 residues. Trimming cost V 0 bases and J 5 bases, with 10 bases left between them. Germline V gene data show CDR1 as MNHEY and CDR2 as SMNVEV (reference sequence). The CDR3 DNA is TGTGCCAGCAGTTTATCGCAGGGTTCGGAGACCCAGTACTTC. This translates into CASSLSQGSETQYF.

This clonotype has more than one count but fewer than ten. V is TRBV25-1 and J is TRBJ2-2, with D maybe TRBD2 (6 bases). Germline V lookup: CDR1 MGHDK, CDR2 SYGVNS. V was cut by 1 base and J by 3 bases, with 6 bases left in between. The CDR3 consists of 14 residues. Here the CDR3 reads CASSELADTGELFF. In nucleotides, the CDR3 is TGTGCCAGCAGTGAATTAGCGGACACCGGGGAGCTGTTTTTT.

The chain has TRBV30 and TRBJ1-4; TRBD1 might be the D (5 bases). The CDR3 contains 15 residues. Trimming removed 1 base from V and 0 bases from J, with 9 bases in between. Germline values: CDR1 GTSNPN, CDR2 SVGIG (reference sequence). The CDR3 nucleotides read TGTGCCTGGAGTGCCGACAGTACAACTAATGAAAAACTGTTTTTT. It translates to CAWSADSTTNEKLFF.

This clonotype came up a few times. The rearrangement joins TRBV7-6 to TRBJ2-1; 8 bases line up with TRBD2. Germline CDR1 SGHVS, CDR2 FNYEAQ. The V and J ends lost 4 bases and 2 bases, in that order; junction bases with no gene match: 4. CDR3 length: 15 residues. CDR3 sequence reads: CASSWETSAYNEQFF. CDR3 DNA: TGTGCCAGCAGCTGGGAGACTAGCGCCTACAATGAGCAGTTCTTC.

This clonotype was counted only a few times. The V call is TRBV5-8, the J call TRBJ1-3; D call uncertain. V dropped 4 bases and J dropped 4 bases, with 12 bases sitting between them. The CDR3 consists of 14 residues. CDR1 and CDR2 from the germline V gene are SGHTS and YDEGEE. This chain's CDR3 is CASSRTVKGNTIYF. DNA for the CDR3: TGTGCCAGCAGCCGGACGGTAAAAGGAAACACCATATATTTT.

This clonotype was seen at least ten times. In DNA form, the CDR3 reads TGTGCCAGCAGTGAACTAGCGGGTTTAAATGAGCAGTTCTTC. It is translated as CASSELAGLNEQFF. This rearrangement joins TRBV2 to TRBJ2-1, with TRBD2 identical over 8 bases. Germline CDR1 and CDR2: SNHLY and FYNNEI. The V segment lost 2 bases and the J segment 7 bases; nucleotides outside the gene matches: 4. The CDR3 has 14 amino acids.

This clonotype was seen a handful of times. The chain uses TRBV7-9 and TRBJ1-2, with D maybe TRBD1 (6 bases). The CDR3 extends over 14 amino acids. V was cut by 5 bases and J by 6 bases, with 16 bases left in between. Looked up from germline, CDR1 is SEHNR and CDR2 is FQNEAQ (reference sequence). The CDR3: CASSQWDTPNGYTF. The CDR3 DNA is TGTGCCAGCAGCCAGTGGGACACTCCGAATGGCTACACCTTC.

This clonotype was observed many times. This chain connects TRBV3-1 to TRBJ2-3; perhaps TRBD1 as D (6 bases). V lost 7 bases and J 8 bases, leaving 19 bases between the germline ends. CDR3 length: 14 residues. Germline lookup yields CDR1 LGHDT and CDR2 YNNKEL (reference sequence). The CDR3 DNA reads as TGTGCCAGCACCCCAGAACGGAGAGGGGGTACGCAGTATTTT. It is translated as CASTPERRGGTQYF.

In this sample, this clonotype turned up many times. This chain links TRBV28 with TRBJ2-7; a possible D gene is TRBD2 (6 bases). The germline CDR1 and CDR2 sequences are MDHEN and SYDVKM. This CDR3 has 13 residues. Trimming stripped 5 bases from V and 3 bases from J, with 11 bases between. The CDR3 loop is CASSIGLHYEQYF. In nucleotides, the CDR3 is TGTGCCAGCAGTATTGGACTACACTACGAGCAGTACTTC.

This rearrangement joins TRBV4-3 to TRBJ2-7; TRBD2 matches 10 bases. The CDR3 runs to 15 residues. V dropped 1 base and J dropped 9; count of bases not matched to a gene: 9. The germline V gene has CDR1 LGHNA and CDR2 YSLEER. The CDR3 loop is CASSQGVSGRAGQYF. The CDR3 region has the DNA TGCGCCAGCAGCCAAGGGGTGAGCGGGAGGGCCGGGCAGTACTTC.

This chain uses TRBV11-3 with TRBJ2-4; no clear D gene. V lost 8 bases and J lost 1, with 3 bases in between. The CDR3 length is 11 residues. Germline V gene sequence: CDR1 SGHNT, CDR2 YENEEA. The CDR3 is CASRAKNIQYF. CDR3 bases: TGTGCCAGCCGGGCCAAAAACATTCAGTACTTC.

At least ten counts were recorded for this clonotype. The chain couples TRBV28 to TRBJ2-7; possibly TRBD2 for D (5 bases). V was clipped by 5 bases and J by 8 bases, with 16 bases between them. This CDR3 has 13 amino acids. Germline CDR1 reads MDHEN; CDR2 reads SYDVKM. The CDR3 region is CASSPSDSSQQYF. In DNA, the CDR3 is TGTGCCAGCAGTCCCTCGGACTCGAGCCAGCAGTACTTC.

This clonotype was counted a few times. The chain has TRBV7-2 and TRBJ2-7; the match to TRBD1 covers 7 bases. Germline CDR1 SGHTA, CDR2 FQGNSA. This CDR3 has 13 residues. Losses at the gene ends were 5 bases for V and 5 bases for J; bases not matched to a gene: 6. The CDR3, as DNA: TGTGCCAGCAGCCGACACAGGGGTAACGAGCAGTACTTC. It specifies CASSRHRGNEQYF.

This clonotype was detected a few times. The CDR3 bases are TGTGCCAGCGGTCGGGGTATAAACACCGGGGAGCTGTTTTTT. Amino acids: CASGRGINTGELFF. The rearrangement links TRBV3-1 to TRBJ2-2; possibly TRBD2 for D (5 bases). V lost 8 bases and J 2 bases, leaving 12 bases between the germline ends. The CDR3 consists of 14 residues. Germline CDR1 and CDR2: LGHDT and YNNKEL (reference sequence).

This rearrangement joins TRBV3-1 to TRBJ2-5, with D tentatively TRBD2 (5 bases). Germline V gives CDR1 LGHDT, CDR2 YNNKEL (reference sequence). Trimming shortened V by 3 bases and J by 1 base, and 12 bases separated the two germline ends. CDR3 size: 15 residues. The CDR3 sequence is CASSHVLEAQETQYF. Written as DNA, the CDR3 is TGTGCCAGCAGCCATGTACTAGAGGCCCAAGAGACCCAGTACTTC.

This clonotype was detected only a few times. CDR3 in amino acids: CASSLDRTKEKLFF. CDR3 in DNA: TGTGCCAGCAGTCTGGACAGGACCAAGGAAAAACTGTTTTTT. The chain carries TRBV27 and TRBJ1-4; 7 bases agree with TRBD1. The CDR3 runs to 14 residues. Germline V CDR1 and CDR2: MNHEY, SMNVEV (reference sequence). V shed 5 bases, J shed 8 bases, and the junction held 8 bases outside the gene matches. The entire variable domain, with the rest obtained from reference TRBV27 and TRBJ1-4, is as follows: EAQVTQNPRYLITVTGKKLTVTCSQNMNHEYMSWYRQDPGLGLRQIYYSMNVEVTDKGDVPEGYKVSRKEKRNFPLILESPSPNQTSLYFCASSLDRTKEKLFFGSGTQLSVL.

The rearrangement uses TRBV19 and TRBJ2-1, with no clear D. The CDR3 spans 13 residues. V was cut by 4 bases and J by 5 bases, with 9 bases left in between. CDR1 is LNHDA and CDR2 is SQIVND in the germline V gene (reference sequence). The DNA of the CDR3 is TGTGCCAGTAGTACAGCGATGAACAATGAGCAGTTCTTC. Translating it yields CASSTAMNNEQFF.

This clonotype was seen many times. The CDR3 here is CASRYNTEAFF. DNA for the CDR3: TGTGCCAGCAGGTACAACACTGAAGCTTTCTTT. The genes are TRBV2 and TRBJ1-1, with unresolved D. The CDR3 is 11 amino acids. V gave up 6 bases and J gave up 2 bases, with 4 bases separating them. Germline CDR1 is SNHLY and CDR2 is FYNNEI.

This clonotype came up a few times. V and J are TRBV4-1 and TRBJ1-4, with 7 bases aligning to TRBD1. The CDR3 loop spans 15 amino acids. The germline V gene encodes CDR1 MGHRA and CDR2 YSYEKL. Germline trimming cut 4 bases from V and 4 bases from J; bases unmatched to any gene: 6. Here the CDR3 DNA reads TGCGCCAGCAGCCGAGGGACAGCACTTAATGAAAAACTGTTTTTT. This codes for CASSRGTALNEKLFF.

The rearrangement links TRBV20-1 to TRBJ1-5, with no clear D. The CDR3 covers 12 residues. CDR1 and CDR2 (germline): DFQATT, SNEGSKA (reference sequence). V dropped 7 bases and J dropped 4 bases, with 11 bases sitting between them. The CDR3 nucleotides read TGCAGTGGTCCAGGTTATAATCAGCCCCAGCATTTT. Protein sequence: CSGPGYNQPQHF.

This clonotype was observed many times. The chain employs TRBV20-1 and TRBJ2-3; D is ambiguous. The CDR3 is 11 amino acids. V was trimmed by 5 bases and J by 4 bases, leaving 7 bases between them. CDR1 and CDR2 from the germline V gene are DFQATT and SNEGSKA (reference sequence). The CDR3 region is CSAAASDTQYF. CDR3 coding DNA: TGCAGTGCTGCAGCCTCAGATACGCAGTATTTT.

This clonotype has more than one count but fewer than ten. The chain's CDR3 is CVSRGGFNQPQHF. CDR3 DNA: TGTGTATCCCGGGGAGGTTTCAATCAGCCCCAGCATTTT. This chain links TRBV28 with TRBJ1-5; the D is unclear. Germline V lookup: CDR1 MDHEN, CDR2 SYDVKM. There are 13 residues in the CDR3.

The genes are TRBV2 and TRBJ2-5; TRBD2 aligns across 9 bases. This CDR3 contains 15 residues. CDR1 SNHLY and CDR2 FYNNEI come from the germline V gene. V lost 6 bases to trimming and J lost 0 bases; unmatched junction nucleotides: 5. CDR3 residues: CASRLTSGYQETQYF. The CDR3 DNA reads TGTGCCAGCAGATTGACTAGCGGCTACCAAGAGACCCAGTACTTC.

As for this clonotype: This may be a read error, as it is one base from a much larger clone. The chain's CDR3 is CASSQRISGKQETQYF. The CDR3 DNA is TGTGCCAGCAGTCAAAGGATTAGCGGGAAACAAGAGACCCAGTACTTC. V gene TRBV27 combines with J gene TRBJ2-5; 8 positions match TRBD2. Germline CDR1 is MNHEY and CDR2 is SMNVEV (reference sequence). The length of the CDR3 is 16 residues. The ends lost 5 bases at V and 2 bases at J; junction bases unmatched: 10.